This T cell receptor beta chain was retrieved from a study of control samples from healthy donors and cancer patients (dated by TCRdb to 2020 to 2021). The CDR3 holds 14 amino acids from the cysteine to the phenylalanine. Just the 42-base CDR3 DNA is kept, in frame starting at base 1. CDR1 and CDR2 are read off the germline V gene as SQVTM and ANQGSEA. For this chain, trimming is 8 bases at the V end and 6 bases at the J end, and the number of junction bases without a gene match is 6. Of note for this clone: The specificity of this receptor is unknown.

Libraries came from the immunoSEQ multiplex PCR assay. The source is immuneACCESS, and TCRdb retained only in-frame sequences with V and J called. Part of the clones is not carried over; for the studies checked, unresolved V genes explain less than half of this, and the remainder is unexplained. The table for this sample shows roughly 200,000 clones. The ten largest clones add up to approximately 2.2% of the sample. The source is a woman aged 25 to 45 in good health. The chain is encoded by TRBV29-1 joined to TRBJ2-3; 15 bases in the junction line up with TRBD2. The sequencing input was blood. Read as DNA, the sequence is TGCAGCCTGCTAGGACTAGCGGGGGGGGATACGCAGTATTTT. Its protein is CSLLGLAGGDTQYF.